This T cell receptor beta chain was sequenced in a study of T cells in localized non-small cell lung cancer. Study results and caveats: Adjacent lung tissue had a median around 57 of the top 100 clones found in the tumor.

This clone has at least ten counts. Antigen unknown. TCRdb keeps only in-frame clones here, not all; method: immunoSEQ multiplex PCR. Among 75,000 to 95,000 clones listed, around 82% were seen once. This TCR derives from a man aged 35 to 70 with stage II squamous cell lung carcinoma. This specimen consisted of PBMCs, obtained before any cancer treatment.

CDR3 nucleotide sequence: TGTGCCAGCGGGGATTCTGGAAACACCATATATTTT. Its translation: CASGDSGNTIYF. V gene TRBV6-1 combines with J gene TRBJ1-3; D gene uncertain. In germline, CDR1 is MNHNS, CDR2 SASEGT. This CDR3 is built from 12 residues. Trimming removed 8 bases from V and 1 base from J, with 6 bases in between.